The clone carrying this T cell receptor beta chain turned up a few times. Its cognate antigen is unknown. The data stem from a study of T-cell reconstitution after alpha-beta-depleted transplantation in children. As it was prepared, the TCRbeta library received unique molecular identifiers. Each CDR3 protein is one row after TCRdb ran MiXCR on the PCR reads. The sample lists about 580,000 distinct CDR3 sequences; 25% to 30% were seen once. The CDR3 is 13 residues long. The germline V and J ends were trimmed by 4 bases and 0 bases, with 9 bases remaining between them. Germline loops: CDR1 SQVTM, CDR2 ANQGSEA. Whole-study results and caveats: Reported findings indicate that, about two months after transplant, alpha-beta T cells came from several hundred expanded clones, which were derived from non-depleted graft cells. Surviving recipient T cells and intrathymic progenitors accounted for some patients' high TCRbeta diversity at day 60. It was newly produced T cells that mostly accounted for T-cell counts and diversity one year after transplant.

The origin of this receptor is a boy in the first two years of life with Wiskott-Aldrich syndrome, due to receive a stem cell transplant. The sample here was PBMCs, taken before TCRalphabeta/CD19-depleted stem cell transplant. The chain couples TRBV29-1 to TRBJ1-1; tentatively, D is TRBD1 (5 bases). This chain's CDR3 is CSVAGTMNTEAFF. CDR3 coding DNA: TGCAGCGTTGCCGGGACTATGAACACTGAAGCTTTCTTT.